This T cell receptor beta chain is from a study of T-cell memory formation after mild COVID-19. Study outcomes and limitations: Certain responding clones were present in pre-infection memory, suggesting participation of cross-reactive memory. Nothing confirmed that second-wave clones peaking on day 37 were specific for SARS-CoV-2.

One entry per CDR3 protein, called by TCRdb with MiXCR from the 5' RACE reads. The table includes about 200,000 distinct CDR3 sequences, around 8.8% detected once. This clonotype was counted at least ten times. Its antigen is undetermined. Germline V gene data show CDR1 as SGHTA and CDR2 as FQGNSA. V was shortened by 3 bases and J by 8 bases, with 17 bases between the two germline ends. The CDR3 loop spans 16 amino acids. This receptor was taken from a man younger than 30 who had mild COVID-19 (a few samples of this study predate the infection). Cell type and time point are not known. Sample: PBMCs or a T cell subset sorted from them (not recorded which). The chain employs TRBV7-2 and TRBJ1-6; a weak D match, TRBD1 (5 bases). CDR3: CASSFQGAGSHSPLHF. DNA of the CDR3: TGTGCCAGCAGCTTTCAGGGTGCAGGGTCCCATTCACCCCTCCACTTT.